Listed below are T cell receptor beta chains from one sample, sequenced in a study of human T cells and chemical hapten exposure. TCRdb reprocessed the RACE reads via MiXCR and lists one record per CDR3 protein. The table lists about 340,000 distinct CDR3 sequences, around 6.9% of them singletons. Sequences were derived from whole blood, sampled in connection with sensitization to the hapten diphenylcyclopropenone (DPC). The source is a woman under 30 with alopecia areata. Some clones in this sample may be carry-over from other donors' samples. Both conserved end residues are part of each CDR3. Each record gives: V gene, clone size, J gene, D gene, CDR3 DNA, CDR3 protein. A D gene is named only where the DNA matches it firmly. For some rows the clone size is stated as once, few or many, or as a class when expanded; others skip it.

v_call: TRBV6-5; clone_size: many; j_call: TRBJ2-7; d_call: .; cdr3_nt: TGTGCCAGCAATAGGGGTAGAGAGCAGTACTTC; cdr3_aa: CASNRGREQYF
v_call: TRBV6-5; clone_size: .; j_call: TRBJ1-1; d_call: TRBD1; cdr3_nt: TGTGCCAGCGGACAGGGACTGAACACTGAAGCTTTCTTT; cdr3_aa: CASGQGLNTEAFF
v_call: TRBV18; clone_size: few; j_call: TRBJ2-1; d_call: TRBD2; cdr3_nt: TGTGCCAGCTCGCCCTTAGCGGGTCAGGGAGAGCAGTTCTTC; cdr3_aa: CASSPLAGQGEQFF
v_call: TRBV27; clone_size: .; j_call: TRBJ1-2; d_call: TRBD1; cdr3_nt: TGTGCCAGCAGTTTGGGGACAGGACACTATGGCTACACCTTC; cdr3_aa: CASSLGTGHYGYTF
v_call: TRBV18; clone_size: few; j_call: TRBJ2-7; d_call: TRBD2; cdr3_nt: TGTGCCAGCCGGAGCTCTAGCGGGGACGAGCAGTACTTC; cdr3_aa: CASRSSSGDEQYF
v_call: TRBV7-2; clone_size: many; j_call: TRBJ1-6; d_call: .; cdr3_nt: TGTGCCAGCAGCTCCCCTGTTGCCGGGATCTATAATTCACCCCTCCACTTT; cdr3_aa: CASSSPVAGIYNSPLHF
v_call: TRBV3-1; clone_size: many; j_call: TRBJ2-3; d_call: .; cdr3_nt: TGTGCCAGCAGCCGCCAGACGGGGGCTACGCAGTATTTT; cdr3_aa: CASSRQTGATQYF
v_call: TRBV28; clone_size: .; j_call: TRBJ1-1; d_call: .; cdr3_nt: TGTGCCAGCAGTTTATTCGGCAGGGCGTGGAACACTGAAGCTTTATTT; cdr3_aa: CASSLFGRAWNTEALF
v_call: TRBV28; clone_size: many; j_call: TRBJ2-3; d_call: .; cdr3_nt: TGTGCCAGCAGTTTGCAGTCGGATAGGGCCACGCAGTATTTT; cdr3_aa: CASSLQSDRATQYF
v_call: TRBV6-2/TRBV6-3; clone_size: few; j_call: TRBJ1-5; d_call: TRBD1; cdr3_nt: TGTGCCAGCAGTATGACCGGGACAGGGCGCAATCAGCCCCAGCATTTT; cdr3_aa: CASSMTGTGRNQPQHF
v_call: TRBV9; clone_size: few; j_call: TRBJ1-3; d_call: TRBD1; cdr3_nt: TGTGCCAGCAGCGTAGCCTTTACGCCGTGGACAGGGAACGGAAACACCATATATTTT; cdr3_aa: CASSVAFTPWTGNGNTIYF
v_call: TRBV5-6; clone_size: .; j_call: TRBJ2-1; d_call: .; cdr3_nt: TGTGCCAGCAGCTTTCCGGACGGTTCCTACAATGAGCAGTTCTTC; cdr3_aa: CASSFPDGSYNEQFF
v_call: TRBV6-2/TRBV6-3; clone_size: .; j_call: TRBJ2-3; d_call: TRBD2; cdr3_nt: TGTGCCAGCAGTTCCCCCGGGACTAGCCGAGATACGCAGTATTTT; cdr3_aa: CASSSPGTSRDTQYF
v_call: TRBV6-5; clone_size: .; j_call: TRBJ1-1; d_call: .; cdr3_nt: TGTGCCAGCAGTTACGCCTGGAGAAGCAACACTGAAGCTTTCTTT; cdr3_aa: CASSYAWRSNTEAFF
v_call: TRBV5-1; clone_size: .; j_call: TRBJ2-3; d_call: .; cdr3_nt: TGCGCCAGTACATCTGGGCCCACAGATACGCAGTATTTT; cdr3_aa: CASTSGPTDTQYF
v_call: TRBV4-2; clone_size: .; j_call: TRBJ2-1; d_call: TRBD1; cdr3_nt: TGTGCCAGCAGCCAAGATCTTGACAGGGGACGCGCCCCACCGTTCTTC; cdr3_aa: CASSQDLDRGRAPPFF
v_call: TRBV6-1; clone_size: few; j_call: TRBJ1-6; d_call: .; cdr3_nt: TGTGCCAGCAGTGGTTTAGGCGCCTACTACTCCTATAATTCACCCCTCCACTTT; cdr3_aa: CASSGLGAYYSYNSPLHF
v_call: TRBV7-2; clone_size: many; j_call: TRBJ2-5; d_call: .; cdr3_nt: TGTGCCAGCAGCTTAGTACAGGGCCAAGAGACCCAGTACTTC; cdr3_aa: CASSLVQGQETQYF
v_call: TRBV10-2; clone_size: many; j_call: TRBJ1-1; d_call: .; cdr3_nt: TGCGCCAGCAGTGGGTCTGAGAACACTGAAGCTTTCTTT; cdr3_aa: CASSGSENTEAFF
v_call: TRBV12-3/TRBV12-4; clone_size: .; j_call: TRBJ2-4; d_call: .; cdr3_nt: TGTGCCAGCACGGAGGGCCGGAGGGAAAGAAACATTCAGTACTTC; cdr3_aa: CASTEGRRERNIQYF
v_call: TRBV20-1; clone_size: many; j_call: TRBJ2-7; d_call: .; cdr3_nt: TGCAGTGCTAGCGAATCTAGGGAGCCCTACGAGCAGTACTTC; cdr3_aa: CSASESREPYEQYF
v_call: TRBV6-5; clone_size: few; j_call: TRBJ1-1; d_call: .; cdr3_nt: TGTGCCAGCAGTTACCGAACCAGGAACTACAGGGATACGAACACTGAAGCTTTCTTT; cdr3_aa: CASSYRTRNYRDTNTEAFF
v_call: TRBV7-2; clone_size: .; j_call: TRBJ2-3; d_call: .; cdr3_nt: TGTGCCAGCAAAGGTCGGCAGTCCACAGATACGCAGTATTTT; cdr3_aa: CASKGRQSTDTQYF
v_call: TRBV7-8; clone_size: many; j_call: TRBJ2-3; d_call: TRBD2; cdr3_nt: TGTGCCAGCACTGACGAGGTGGGCGGGGGGCAGTATTTT; cdr3_aa: CASTDEVGGGQYF
v_call: TRBV10-3; clone_size: .; j_call: TRBJ1-1; d_call: .; cdr3_nt: TGTGCCATCAGTGAGACGGGGGCTCGGGACATTTCCACTGAAGCTTTCTTT; cdr3_aa: CAISETGARDISTEAFF
v_call: TRBV7-2; clone_size: .; j_call: TRBJ1-3; d_call: .; cdr3_nt: TGTGCCAGCAGCTTAGGAGTAGTCTCTGGAAACACCATATATTTT; cdr3_aa: CASSLGVVSGNTIYF
v_call: TRBV12-5; clone_size: .; j_call: TRBJ1-3; d_call: .; cdr3_nt: TGTGCTAGTGGTTTGGTATTGGGCTCTGGAAACACCATATATTTT; cdr3_aa: CASGLVLGSGNTIYF
v_call: TRBV6-6; clone_size: many; j_call: TRBJ2-7; d_call: .; cdr3_nt: TGTGCCAGCAGTTTATCGTCGGAGTACTACGAGCAGTACTTC; cdr3_aa: CASSLSSEYYEQYF
v_call: TRBV11-2; clone_size: many; j_call: TRBJ1-1; d_call: .; cdr3_nt: TGTGCCAGCAGCTCGTTCGAGGGGGGCAGAGGCACTGAAGCTTTCTTT; cdr3_aa: CASSSFEGGRGTEAFF
v_call: TRBV14; clone_size: .; j_call: TRBJ1-6; d_call: .; cdr3_nt: TGTGCCAGCAGCCTGGTAAGAGGGGGTTCACCCCTCCACTTT; cdr3_aa: CASSLVRGGSPLHF
v_call: TRBV29-1; clone_size: few; j_call: TRBJ2-1; d_call: .; cdr3_nt: TGCAGCATAAGCAGGGTTATGGACAATGAGCAGTTCTTC; cdr3_aa: CSISRVMDNEQFF
v_call: TRBV2; clone_size: few; j_call: TRBJ2-1; d_call: TRBD2; cdr3_nt: TGTGCCACCGCGGGAGGGATCTACAATGAGCAGTTCTTC; cdr3_aa: CATAGGIYNEQFF
v_call: TRBV4-1; clone_size: .; j_call: TRBJ1-1; d_call: .; cdr3_nt: TGCGCCAGCAGCTCCCCGACAGCAATGACTGAAGCTTTCTTT; cdr3_aa: CASSSPTAMTEAFF
v_call: TRBV13; clone_size: .; j_call: TRBJ2-1; d_call: TRBD1; cdr3_nt: TGTGCCAGCAGCTCCCTTGGGACAGGGGGCTTTAGGGAGCAGTTCTTC; cdr3_aa: CASSSLGTGGFREQFF
v_call: TRBV2; clone_size: .; j_call: TRBJ1-3; d_call: .; cdr3_nt: TGTGCCAGCAGGGAGACAGCGAACTCTGGAAACACCATATATTTT; cdr3_aa: CASRETANSGNTIYF
v_call: TRBV14; clone_size: few; j_call: TRBJ2-2; d_call: .; cdr3_nt: TGTGCCAGCAGCCAAGTAGAAGTCGTGACCGGGGAGCTGTTTTTT; cdr3_aa: CASSQVEVVTGELFF
v_call: TRBV13; clone_size: many; j_call: TRBJ1-5; d_call: .; cdr3_nt: TGTGCCAGCAGCACGGGGCCTAATCAGCCCCAGCATTTT; cdr3_aa: CASSTGPNQPQHF
v_call: TRBV7-7; clone_size: few; j_call: TRBJ2-7; d_call: .; cdr3_nt: TGTGCTAGCAGCTTACTCGCGGCCCCCACTCGCTCGAACTACGAGCAGTACTTC; cdr3_aa: CASSLLAAPTRSNYEQYF
v_call: TRBV2; clone_size: .; j_call: TRBJ1-2; d_call: .; cdr3_nt: TGTGCCAGCAGCTTAGTCGGAGACAGCGAGGGCTACACCTTC; cdr3_aa: CASSLVGDSEGYTF
v_call: TRBV10-3; clone_size: few; j_call: TRBJ1-3; d_call: .; cdr3_nt: TGTGCCATCCGGTCGGACAGCTCTGGAAACACCATATATTTT; cdr3_aa: CAIRSDSSGNTIYF
v_call: TRBV7-9; clone_size: few; j_call: TRBJ1-1; d_call: TRBD1; cdr3_nt: TGTGCCAGCAGCGTCGGACAGGGTGAAGCTTTCTTT; cdr3_aa: CASSVGQGEAFF
v_call: TRBV29-1; clone_size: few; j_call: TRBJ2-5; d_call: .; cdr3_nt: TGCAGCGTCGACGGGACTTCTCAAGAGACCCAGTACTTC; cdr3_aa: CSVDGTSQETQYF
v_call: TRBV6-1; clone_size: many; j_call: TRBJ2-3; d_call: TRBD2; cdr3_nt: TGTGCCAGCAGTGAATGGGGGAGGGCAGATACGCAGTATTTT; cdr3_aa: CASSEWGRADTQYF
v_call: TRBV15; clone_size: .; j_call: TRBJ1-1; d_call: .; cdr3_nt: TGTGCCACCAGCAGAGTAGGGAAGGCAGGGCCCATGAACACTGAAGCTTTCTTT; cdr3_aa: CATSRVGKAGPMNTEAFF
v_call: TRBV7-8; clone_size: .; j_call: TRBJ2-7; d_call: .; cdr3_nt: TGTGCCAGCAGCTTAGCCCGCCTCTACGAGCAGTACTTC; cdr3_aa: CASSLARLYEQYF
v_call: TRBV3-1; clone_size: few; j_call: TRBJ2-3; d_call: .; cdr3_nt: TGTGCCAGCAGCCAGTTGGGAGATACGCAGTATTTT; cdr3_aa: CASSQLGDTQYF
v_call: TRBV6-5; clone_size: .; j_call: TRBJ1-6; d_call: TRBD1; cdr3_nt: TGTGCCAGCAGTAACCGACAGGGCAGGTCACCCCTCCACTTT; cdr3_aa: CASSNRQGRSPLHF
v_call: TRBV10-2; clone_size: .; j_call: TRBJ2-3; d_call: .; cdr3_nt: TGCGCCAGCAGGGAACTGAGCACAGATACGCAGTATTTT; cdr3_aa: CASRELSTDTQYF
v_call: TRBV28; clone_size: many; j_call: TRBJ2-7; d_call: .; cdr3_nt: TGTGCCAGCAGTTTATACAGCGAGCAGTACTTC; cdr3_aa: CASSLYSEQYF
v_call: TRBV24-1; clone_size: few; j_call: TRBJ1-1; d_call: .; cdr3_nt: TGTGCCACCAGTGATTTGTACGGAGTATCAGGGCTGAACACTGAAGCTTTCTTT; cdr3_aa: CATSDLYGVSGLNTEAFF